A single sample gave rise to the 21 T cell receptor beta chains below, sequenced in a study of T cell repertoires in cytomegalovirus infection. TCRdb analysed the reads with MiXCR anew, one entry per CDR3 protein. This table has almost 550,000 distinct CDR3 sequences, approximately 15% appearing once. The source material was CD8+ T cells from PBMCs. The origin of the receptors is a human donor in good health (CMV status not recorded). Some clones in this sample may be carry-over from other donors' samples.

This clonotype has at least ten counts. V usage is TRBV28 and J usage is TRBJ2-7; weak D call: TRBD2 (6 bases). V gave up 6 bases and J gave up 0 bases, with 15 bases separating them. The CDR3 is 15 amino acids. Germline CDR1 reads MDHEN; CDR2 reads SYDVKM. CDR3 in amino acids: CASRGLLLSSYEQYF. The CDR3 DNA reads as TGTGCCAGCAGGGGACTCCTCCTGAGCTCCTACGAGCAGTACTTC. Together with reference TRBV28 and TRBJ2-7, the CDR3 gives the full variable domain: DVKVTQSSRYLVKRTGEKVFLECVQDMDHENMFWYRQDPGLGLRLIYFSYDVKMKEKGDIPEGYSVSREKKERFSLILESASTNQTSMYLCASRGLLLSSYEQYFGPGTRLTVT.

This clonotype was seen at least ten times. The chain joins TRBV6-1 to TRBJ1-2; D unresolved. The CDR3 is 16 amino acids. Deletions cut 3 bases from V and 4 bases from J, with 18 bases between. Germline V gene data show CDR1 as MNHNS and CDR2 as SASEGT. The CDR3 spells CASSDGTEGLIYGYTF. Here the CDR3 DNA reads TGTGCCAGCAGTGACGGCACCGAGGGATTGATCTATGGCTACACCTTC.

This clonotype was detected many times. The CDR3: CASSQVTLAGGPGNEQFF. In DNA, the CDR3 is TGCGCCAGCAGCCAAGTTACTTTAGCGGGAGGGCCGGGCAATGAGCAGTTCTTC. The genes are TRBV4-1 and TRBJ2-1, with 11 positions matching TRBD2. V lost 1 base to trimming and J lost 6 bases; unmatched junction nucleotides: 11. The V gene's germline CDR1 is MGHRA and CDR2 YSYEKL. The CDR3 sequence is 18 residues long.

This clonotype has just a few counts. This chain links TRBV10-3 with TRBJ2-3; 10 positions match TRBD2. The CDR3 runs 17 residues. Germline V gives CDR1 ENHRY, CDR2 SYGVKD. Trimming at V came to 0 bases and at J to 2 bases, leaving 5 bases not matched to a gene. The chain's CDR3 is CAISESGAGGFTDTQYF. In DNA form, the CDR3 reads TGTGCCATCAGTGAGTCGGGAGCGGGGGGGTTCACAGATACGCAGTATTTT.

This clonotype was observed many times. The chain links TRBV10-3 to TRBJ2-2; TRBD2 matches 7 bases. In germline, CDR1 is ENHRY, CDR2 SYGVKD. J was trimmed by 2 bases and V by 7 bases; bases with no gene match: 1. CDR3 length: 13 residues. This CDR3 reads CAITGLNTGELFF. CDR3 sequence (DNA): TGTGCCATCACGGGACTAAACACCGGGGAGCTGTTTTTT.

Only a few counts were recorded for this clonotype. The rearrangement uses TRBV12-3 or TRBV12-4 and TRBJ2-1, with TRBD1 matching 7 bases. CDR3 size: 16 residues. V shed 2 bases and J 7 bases; nucleotides not matched to a gene: 11. The chain's CDR3 is CASSLRGGPPRNEQFF. The CDR3 DNA sequence: TGTGCCAGCAGTTTAAGAGGGGGCCCCCCCCGGAATGAGCAGTTCTTC.

In regard to this clonotype: A much larger clone differs by one base, so this may be a read error. No conserved phenylalanine or tryptophan is present at the end of the CDR3, so a read error is the likely explanation. The chain employs TRBV12-5 and TRBJ1-3; 9 nucleotides agree with TRBD1. Germline V gives CDR1 LGHNT, CDR2 FRNRAP. CDR3 length: 15 residues. Germline trimming cut 5 bases from V and 2 bases from J; bases unmatched to any gene: 4. CDR3 nucleotides: TGTGCTAGTGGTCAACAGGGGGCGGCTGGAAACACCATATATTAT. Translation: CASGQQGAAGNTIYY.

This clonotype was picked up a small number of times. The rearrangement links TRBV5-4 to TRBJ2-7; D possibly corresponds to TRBD1 (5 bases). The germline gives CDR1 SGHNT, CDR2 YYREEE (reference sequence). The germline V and J ends were trimmed by 5 bases and 5 bases, with 14 bases remaining between them. This CDR3 has 13 residues. The CDR3 DNA is TGTGCCAGCAGTTTTCAGGGTCTCAACGAGCAGTACTTC. Amino acid sequence: CASSFQGLNEQYF. The complete variable domain, with remaining parts taken from reference TRBV5-4 and TRBJ2-7, reads ETGVTQSPTHLIKTRGQQVTLRCSSQSGHNTVSWYQQALGQGPQFIFQYYREEENGRGNFPPRFSGLQFPNYSSELNVNALELDDSALYLCASSFQGLNEQYFGPGTRLTVT.

Regarding this clonotype: This sequence may be a read error, since a much larger clone differs from it by one base. The chain recombines TRBV28 with TRBJ2-7; D not certain. V was clipped by 5 bases and J by 3 bases, with 20 bases between them. The CDR3 covers 16 residues. The germline gives CDR1 MDHEN, CDR2 SYDVKM. The chain's CDR3 is CASSPLIRNGNYEQYF. In DNA form, the CDR3 reads TGTGCCAGCAGTCCTTTAATTCGGAACGGCAACTACGAGCAGTACTTC.

This clonotype was recorded only once. The V and J genes are TRBV20-1 and TRBJ1-1; D not certain. The CDR3 is 12 residues long. The germline V gene encodes CDR1 DFQATT and CDR2 SNEGSKA (reference sequence). V lost 5 bases to trimming and J lost 4 bases, with 11 bases between them. The CDR3 DNA follows: TGCAGTGCTTCTCCAGACCTCACTGAAGCTTTCTTT. It translates to CSASPDLTEAFF.

This clonotype was detected ten times or more. The V and J genes are TRBV7-9 and TRBJ2-7; 7 bases fit TRBD2. The ends lost 2 bases at V and 2 bases at J; junction bases unmatched: 9. The CDR3 covers 16 residues. The germline CDR1 and CDR2 sequences are SEHNR and FQNEAQ (reference sequence). CDR3 protein: CASSLPTSPSPYEQYF. Written as DNA, the CDR3 is TGTGCCAGCAGCTTACCGACTAGCCCCTCACCCTACGAGCAGTACTTC.

The chain uses TRBV29-1 and TRBJ2-7, with D perhaps TRBD2 (6 bases). The CDR3 loop spans 13 amino acids. V lost 3 bases and J 2 bases, leaving 11 bases between the germline ends. From germline, CDR1 is SQVTM and CDR2 ANQGSEA. The DNA of the CDR3 is TGCAGCGTTGAGCTCGGGGGACCCTACGAGCAGTACTTC. Residues: CSVELGGPYEQYF.

The sample holds a few counts of this clonotype. V is TRBV27 and J is TRBJ2-7; D call uncertain. This CDR3 contains 14 residues. CDR1 MNHEY and CDR2 SMNVEV come from the germline V gene (reference sequence). Between the trimmed V and J ends, which lost 5 bases and 1 base, there was a span of 12 bases. CDR3 nucleotide sequence: TGTGCCAGCAGTCAGGCACTTCAATCCTACGAGCAGTACTTC. It specifies CASSQALQSYEQYF.

In this sample, this clonotype turned up many times. The gene calls are TRBV6-1 and TRBJ1-1; the D is unclear. CDR3 size: 15 residues. The V and J ends lost 0 bases and 0 bases respectively, with 8 bases between them. CDR1 and CDR2 from the germline V gene are MNHNS and SASEGT. The CDR3 DNA is TGTGCCAGCAGTGAAGCCCATGCCATGAACACTGAAGCTTTCTTT. Protein sequence: CASSEAHAMNTEAFF.

This clonotype was recorded many times. The V gene is TRBV7-9, the J gene TRBJ1-4; 8 bases fit TRBD1. Germline V lookup: CDR1 SEHNR, CDR2 FQNEAQ (reference sequence). With 5 bases clipped from V and 6 bases from J, the junction kept 8 bases outside the gene matches. The CDR3 spans 15 residues. The CDR3 DNA follows: TGTGCCAGCAGCCGACCGGGACAGGATTATGAAAAACTGTTTTTT. Its translation is CASSRPGQDYEKLFF.

This clonotype was picked up a small number of times. The chain joins TRBV6-2 or TRBV6-3 to TRBJ2-7; 9 bases line up with TRBD1. V was clipped by 4 bases and J by 3 bases; unmatched bases: 7. The germline V gene has CDR1 MNHEY and CDR2 SVGEGT. This CDR3 comprises 15 residues. The CDR3 loop is CASSFGTGQGYEQYF. The CDR3 coding sequence is TGTGCCAGCAGTTTCGGGACAGGGCAGGGCTACGAGCAGTACTTC.

The chain has TRBV7-6 and TRBJ1-1; no clear D. CDR1 and CDR2 from the germline V gene are SGHVS and FNYEAQ. The V gene lost 1 base and the J gene lost 0 bases, with 9 bases spanning the gap. CDR3 size: 15 residues. The CDR3 here is CASSLDSAMNTEAFF. For the CDR3, the DNA is TGTGCCAGCAGCTTAGACTCGGCCATGAACACTGAAGCTTTCTTT.

The sample holds many counts of this clonotype. The chain recombines TRBV14 with TRBJ2-5; D is perhaps TRBD1 (6 bases). The V end lost 0 bases, the J end lost 5 bases, and 10 bases lay between the germline ends. The germline CDR1 and CDR2 sequences are SGHDN and FVKESK. This CDR3 region has 14 residues. CDR3 sequence: CASSQEWTEETQYF. CDR3 bases: TGTGCCAGCAGCCAAGAGTGGACAGAGGAGACCCAGTACTTC. Full variable domain (missing parts from reference TRBV14 and TRBJ2-5): EAGVTQFPSHSVIEKGQTVTLRCDPISGHDNLYWYRRVMGKEIKFLLHFVKESKQDESGMPNNRFLAERTGGTYSTLKVQPAELEDSGVYFCASSQEWTEETQYFGPGTRLLVL.

There are many counts of this clonotype. The CDR3 DNA reads TGTGCCAGTACCTCACTCAGAAGGGAGAACACTGAAGCTTTCTTT. The encoded protein is CASTSLRRENTEAFF. V is TRBV19 and J is TRBJ1-1; the D is unclear. The CDR3 has 15 amino acids. CDR1 is LNHDA and CDR2 is SQIVND in the germline V gene (reference sequence). The ends were cut back, 7 bases at V and 1 base at J, with 16 bases in the middle.

Concerning this clonotype itself: This may be a read error, as it is one base from a much larger clone. The missing conserved phenylalanine or tryptophan at the end of this CDR3 makes a read error likely. The rearrangement joins TRBV12-3 or TRBV12-4 to TRBJ2-1; 11 positions match TRBD2. This CDR3 has 14 amino acids. V lost 5 bases and J lost 10; bases outside the gene matches: 7. CDR3 bases: TGTGCCAGCAGTAACCCTAGCGGGAGGTGGGAGCAGTTCTTA. It yields the protein CASSNPSGRWEQFL.

Details on this clonotype: At one end the junction does not follow the germline gene, possibly because of a read error. This chain links TRBV10-3 with TRBJ2-2; 9 bases match TRBD2. The CDR3 contains 19 residues. Germline assignment: CDR1 ENHRY and CDR2 SYGVKD. CDR3 sequence (DNA): TGTGCCATAAGTGAGTTTAACGAAGGCCAGGGGACTAGCACAGGGGAGCTGTTGTTT. Its translation is CAISEFNEGQGTSTGELLF.